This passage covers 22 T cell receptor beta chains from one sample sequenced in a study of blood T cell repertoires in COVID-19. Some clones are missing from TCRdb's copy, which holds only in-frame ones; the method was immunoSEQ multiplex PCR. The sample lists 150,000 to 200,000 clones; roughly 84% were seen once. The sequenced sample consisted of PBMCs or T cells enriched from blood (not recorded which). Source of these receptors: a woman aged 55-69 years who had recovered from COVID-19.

In nucleotides, the CDR3 is TGTGCCAGCAGCCCCCAGGGGGGAAGTATAGATCGGCCCCAGCATTTT. Translated, it gives CASSPQGGSIDRPQHF. The chain combines TRBV7-2 with TRBJ1-5, with TRBD1 matching 7 bases. The CDR3 has 16 residues. Trimming took 5 bases from V and 9 from J; bases not matched to a gene: 16. The germline gives CDR1 SGHTA, CDR2 FQGNSA.

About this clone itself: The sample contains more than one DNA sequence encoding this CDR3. This CDR3 reads CASIPSGGAIYGYTF. Here the CDR3 DNA reads TGTGCCAGTATCCCTTCAGGGGGCGCGATATATGGCTACACCTTC. The genes are TRBV19 and TRBJ1-2; 8 nucleotides agree with TRBD1. Losses at the gene ends were 7 bases for V and 5 bases for J; bases not matched to a gene: 12. Per germline, CDR1 LNHDA and CDR2 SQIVND (reference sequence). The CDR3 sequence is 15 residues long.

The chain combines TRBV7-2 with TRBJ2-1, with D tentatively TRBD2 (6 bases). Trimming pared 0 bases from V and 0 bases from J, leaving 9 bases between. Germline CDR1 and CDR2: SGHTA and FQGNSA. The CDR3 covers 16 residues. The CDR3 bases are TGTGCCAGCAGCTTAGCTACCGGGAGCTCCTACAATGAGCAGTTCTTC. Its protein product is CASSLATGSSYNEQFF.

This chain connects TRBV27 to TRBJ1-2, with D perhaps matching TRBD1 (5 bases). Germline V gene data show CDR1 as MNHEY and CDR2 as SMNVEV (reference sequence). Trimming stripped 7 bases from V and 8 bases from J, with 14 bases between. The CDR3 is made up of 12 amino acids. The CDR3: CASMRQGGGYTF. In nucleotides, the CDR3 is TGTGCCAGCATGAGGCAGGGCGGAGGCTACACCTTC.

Written as DNA, the CDR3 is TGTGCCAGCAGCGTGGCGGAAAGGAATACGCAGTATTTT. This gives the protein CASSVAERNTQYF. The chain couples TRBV9 to TRBJ2-3; no definite D call. The CDR3 is made up of 13 amino acids. V lost 2 bases and J lost 7, with 11 bases in between. The germline V gene encodes CDR1 SGDLS and CDR2 YYNGEE. The variable domain in full, completed from reference TRBV9 and TRBJ2-3, reads DSGVTQTPKHLITATGQRVTLRCSPRSGDLSVYWYQQSLDQGLQFLIQYYNGEERAKGNILERFSAQQFPDLHSELNLSSLELGDSALYFCASSVAERNTQYFGPGTRLTVL.

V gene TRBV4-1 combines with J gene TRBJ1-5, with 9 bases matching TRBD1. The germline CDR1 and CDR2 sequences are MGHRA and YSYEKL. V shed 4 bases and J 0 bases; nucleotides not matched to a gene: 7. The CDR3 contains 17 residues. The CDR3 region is CASSPRDREYSNQPQHF. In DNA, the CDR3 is TGCGCCAGCAGCCCCCGGGACAGGGAATATAGCAATCAGCCCCAGCATTTT.

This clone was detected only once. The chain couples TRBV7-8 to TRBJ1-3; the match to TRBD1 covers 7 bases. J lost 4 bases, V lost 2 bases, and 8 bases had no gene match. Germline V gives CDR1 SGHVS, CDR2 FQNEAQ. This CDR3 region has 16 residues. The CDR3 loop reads CASSLQMTGIGNTIYF. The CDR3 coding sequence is TGTGCCAGCAGCTTACAAATGACAGGGATAGGAAACACCATATATTTT.

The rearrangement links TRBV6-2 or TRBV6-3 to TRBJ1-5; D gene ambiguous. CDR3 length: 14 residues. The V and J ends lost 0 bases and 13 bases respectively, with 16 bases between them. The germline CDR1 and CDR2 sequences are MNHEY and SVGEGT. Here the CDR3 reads CASSYSREGRQQHF. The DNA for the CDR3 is TGTGCCAGCAGTTACTCGCGGGAAGGCAGGCAACAGCATTTT.

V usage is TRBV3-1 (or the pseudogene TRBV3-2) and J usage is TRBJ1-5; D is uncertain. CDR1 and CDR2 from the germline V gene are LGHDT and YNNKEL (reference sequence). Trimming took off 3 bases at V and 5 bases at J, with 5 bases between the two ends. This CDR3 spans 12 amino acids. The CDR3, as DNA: TGTGCCAGCAGCCAGAGCGATCAGCCCCAGCATTTT. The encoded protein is CASSQSDQPQHF.

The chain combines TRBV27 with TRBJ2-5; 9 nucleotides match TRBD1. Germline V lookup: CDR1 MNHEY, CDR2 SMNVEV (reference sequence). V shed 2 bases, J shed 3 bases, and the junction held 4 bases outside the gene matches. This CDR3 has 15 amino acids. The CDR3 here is CASSLGTGLEETQYF. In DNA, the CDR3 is TGTGCCAGCAGTTTAGGGACAGGGCTAGAAGAGACCCAGTACTTC.

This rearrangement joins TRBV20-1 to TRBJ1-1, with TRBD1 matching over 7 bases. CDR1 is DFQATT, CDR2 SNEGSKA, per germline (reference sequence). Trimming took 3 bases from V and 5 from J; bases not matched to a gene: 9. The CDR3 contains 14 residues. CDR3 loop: CSASRQGGSTEAFF. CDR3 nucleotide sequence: TGCAGTGCTAGTAGACAGGGCGGAAGTACTGAAGCTTTCTTT.

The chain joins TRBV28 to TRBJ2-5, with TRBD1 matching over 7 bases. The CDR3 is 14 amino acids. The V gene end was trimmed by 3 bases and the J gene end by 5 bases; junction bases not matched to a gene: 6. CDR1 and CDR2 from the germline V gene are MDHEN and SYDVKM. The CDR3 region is CASSFSGGRETQYF. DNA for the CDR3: TGTGCCAGCAGTTTTTCAGGGGGAAGGGAGACCCAGTACTTC.

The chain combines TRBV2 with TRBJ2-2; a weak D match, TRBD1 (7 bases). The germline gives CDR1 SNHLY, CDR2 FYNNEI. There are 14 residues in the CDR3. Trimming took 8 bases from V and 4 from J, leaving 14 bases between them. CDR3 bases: TGTGCCAGCGGAGGGACAGTCCTCACCGGGGAGCTGTTTTTT. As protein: CASGGTVLTGELFF.

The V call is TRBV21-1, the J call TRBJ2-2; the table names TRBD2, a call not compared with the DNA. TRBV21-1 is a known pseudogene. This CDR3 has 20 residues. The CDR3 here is CASSEGTSGGLHPGTGELFF. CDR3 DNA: TGTGCCAGCAGCGAAGGGACTAGCGGGGGGCTCCACCCGGGGACCGGGGAGCTGTTTTTT.

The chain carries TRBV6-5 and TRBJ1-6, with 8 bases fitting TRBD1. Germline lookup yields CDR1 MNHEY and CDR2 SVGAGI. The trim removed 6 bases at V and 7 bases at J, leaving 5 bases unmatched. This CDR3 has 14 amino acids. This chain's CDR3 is CASRRTGNNSPLHF. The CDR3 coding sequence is TGTGCCAGCAGACGGACAGGGAACAATTCACCCCTCCACTTT.

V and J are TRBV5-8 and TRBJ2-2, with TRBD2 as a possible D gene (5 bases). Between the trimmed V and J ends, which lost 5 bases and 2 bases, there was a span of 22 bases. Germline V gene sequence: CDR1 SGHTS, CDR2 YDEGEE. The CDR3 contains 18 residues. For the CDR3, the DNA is TGTGCCAGCAGGAGTTATCGGAGGCTAGCAGCAAACACCGGGGAGCTGTTTTTT. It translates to CASRSYRRLAANTGELFF.

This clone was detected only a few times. The CDR3 here is CASMTGGNYGYTF. The DNA for the CDR3 is TGTGCCAGCATGACAGGGGGTAACTATGGCTACACCTTC. This chain connects TRBV28 to TRBJ1-2; 9 bases align to TRBD1. The V gene's germline CDR1 is MDHEN and CDR2 SYDVKM. The CDR3 runs to 13 residues. V lost 7 bases, J lost 1 base, and 1 base stayed unmatched.

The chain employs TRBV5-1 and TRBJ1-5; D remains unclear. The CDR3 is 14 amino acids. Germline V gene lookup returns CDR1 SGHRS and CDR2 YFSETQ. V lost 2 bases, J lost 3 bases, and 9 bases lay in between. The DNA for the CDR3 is TGCGCCAGCAGCTTCGACATGCCCAATCAGCCCCAGCATTTT. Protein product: CASSFDMPNQPQHF.

The DNA for the CDR3 is TGTGCCAGCAGCTTAGATTCGGGGAAAGAGACCCAGTACTTC. It codes for CASSLDSGKETQYF. The V gene is TRBV7-3, the J gene TRBJ2-5; tentatively, D is TRBD2 (5 bases). Trimming shortened V by 2 bases and J by 3 bases, and 10 bases separated the two germline ends. The CDR3 spans 14 residues. The germline CDR1 and CDR2 sequences are SGHTA and FQGTGA.

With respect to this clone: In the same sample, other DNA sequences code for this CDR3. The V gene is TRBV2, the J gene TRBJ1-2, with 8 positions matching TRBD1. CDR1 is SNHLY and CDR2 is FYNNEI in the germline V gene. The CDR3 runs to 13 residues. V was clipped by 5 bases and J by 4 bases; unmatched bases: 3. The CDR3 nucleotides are TGTGCCAGCAGTCTCGGACAGGGCTATGGCTACACCTTC. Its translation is CASSLGQGYGYTF.

The CDR3 is CASRGQPPSGNTIYF. The CDR3 DNA is TGTGCCAGTAGAGGACAGCCTCCCTCTGGAAACACCATATATTTT. The chain has TRBV19 and TRBJ1-3; TRBD1 is a possible D gene (6 bases). Trimming took 6 bases from V and 0 from J, leaving 12 bases between them. CDR1 and CDR2 from the germline V gene are LNHDA and SQIVND (reference sequence). This CDR3 has 15 residues.

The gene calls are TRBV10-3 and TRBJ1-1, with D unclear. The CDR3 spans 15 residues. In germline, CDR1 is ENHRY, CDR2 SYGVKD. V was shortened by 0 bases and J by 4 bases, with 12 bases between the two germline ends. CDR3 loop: CAISESTLDGTEAFF. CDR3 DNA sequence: TGTGCCATCAGTGAGTCGACACTTGACGGCACTGAAGCTTTCTTT.